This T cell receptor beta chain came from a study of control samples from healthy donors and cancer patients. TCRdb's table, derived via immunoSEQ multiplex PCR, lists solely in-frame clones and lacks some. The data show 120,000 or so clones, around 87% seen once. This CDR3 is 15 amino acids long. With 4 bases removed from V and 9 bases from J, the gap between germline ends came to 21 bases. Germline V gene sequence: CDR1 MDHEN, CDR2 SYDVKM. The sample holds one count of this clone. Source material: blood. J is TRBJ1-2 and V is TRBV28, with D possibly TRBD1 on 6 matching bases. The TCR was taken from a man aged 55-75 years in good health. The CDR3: CASSSGQIAAGSYTF. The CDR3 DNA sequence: TGTGCCAGCAGTTCGGGACAAATCGCCGCTGGGAGCTACACCTTC.